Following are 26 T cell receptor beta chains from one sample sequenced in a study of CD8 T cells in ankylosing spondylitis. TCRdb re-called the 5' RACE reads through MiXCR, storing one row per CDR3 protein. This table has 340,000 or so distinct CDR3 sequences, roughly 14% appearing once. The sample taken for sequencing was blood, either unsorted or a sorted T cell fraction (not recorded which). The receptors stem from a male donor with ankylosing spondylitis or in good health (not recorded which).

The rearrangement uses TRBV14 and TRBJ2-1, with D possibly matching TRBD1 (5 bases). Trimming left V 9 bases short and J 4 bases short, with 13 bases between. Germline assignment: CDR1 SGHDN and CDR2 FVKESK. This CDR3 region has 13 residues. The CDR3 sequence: CASTQDTYNEQFF. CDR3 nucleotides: TGTGCCAGTACACAGGACACTTACAATGAGCAGTTCTTC.

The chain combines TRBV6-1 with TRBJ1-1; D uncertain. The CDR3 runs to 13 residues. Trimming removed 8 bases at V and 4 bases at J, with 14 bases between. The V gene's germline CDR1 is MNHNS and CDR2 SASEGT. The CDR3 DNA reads TGTGCCAGCGGCGAATCTTTACCCACTGAAGCTTTCTTT. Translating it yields CASGESLPTEAFF.

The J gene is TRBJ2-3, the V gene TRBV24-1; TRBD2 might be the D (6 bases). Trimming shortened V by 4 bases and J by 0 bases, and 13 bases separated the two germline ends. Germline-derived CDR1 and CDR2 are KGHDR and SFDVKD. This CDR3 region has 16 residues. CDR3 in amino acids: CATSEPNSGSTDTQYF. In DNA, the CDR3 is TGTGCCACCAGTGAACCCAATAGCGGCAGCACAGATACGCAGTATTTT.

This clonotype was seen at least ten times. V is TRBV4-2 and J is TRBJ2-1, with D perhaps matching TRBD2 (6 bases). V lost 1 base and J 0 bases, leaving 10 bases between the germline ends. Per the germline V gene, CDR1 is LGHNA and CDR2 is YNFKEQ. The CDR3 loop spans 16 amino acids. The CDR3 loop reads CASSQATSSSYNEQFF. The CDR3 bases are TGTGCCAGCAGCCAAGCCACTAGCAGCTCCTACAATGAGCAGTTCTTC.

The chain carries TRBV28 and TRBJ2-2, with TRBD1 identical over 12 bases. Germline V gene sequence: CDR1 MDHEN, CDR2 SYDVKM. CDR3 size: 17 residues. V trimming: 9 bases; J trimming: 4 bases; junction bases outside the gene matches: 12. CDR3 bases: TGTGCCAGTCGGGGACAGGGGGCTTCAAGTGTCACCGGGGAGCTGTTTTTT. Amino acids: CASRGQGASSVTGELFF.

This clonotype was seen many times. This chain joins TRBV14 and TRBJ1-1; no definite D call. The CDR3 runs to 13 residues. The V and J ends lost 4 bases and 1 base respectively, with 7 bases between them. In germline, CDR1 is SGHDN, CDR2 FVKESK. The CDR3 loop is CASSRAPNTEAFF. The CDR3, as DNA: TGTGCCAGCAGCCGGGCACCGAACACTGAAGCTTTCTTT.

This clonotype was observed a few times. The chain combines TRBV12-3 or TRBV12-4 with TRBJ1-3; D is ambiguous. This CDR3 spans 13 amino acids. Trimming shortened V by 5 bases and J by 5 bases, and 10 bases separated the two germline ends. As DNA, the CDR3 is TGTGCCAGCAGTCCCCGGGCGAGAAACACCATATATTTT. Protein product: CASSPRARNTIYF.

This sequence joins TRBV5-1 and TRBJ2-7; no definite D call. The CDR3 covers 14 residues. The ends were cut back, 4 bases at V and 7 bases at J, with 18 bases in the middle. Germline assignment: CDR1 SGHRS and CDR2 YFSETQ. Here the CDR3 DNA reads TGCGCCAGCAGCACCGGGCCCCCACTGGATGAGCAGTACTTC. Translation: CASSTGPPLDEQYF. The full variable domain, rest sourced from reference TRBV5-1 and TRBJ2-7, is KAGVTQTPRYLIKTRGQQVTLSCSPISGHRSVSWYQQTPGQGLQFLFEYFSETQRNKGNFPGRFSGRQFSNSRSEMNVSTLELGDSALYLCASSTGPPLDEQYFGPGTRLTVT.

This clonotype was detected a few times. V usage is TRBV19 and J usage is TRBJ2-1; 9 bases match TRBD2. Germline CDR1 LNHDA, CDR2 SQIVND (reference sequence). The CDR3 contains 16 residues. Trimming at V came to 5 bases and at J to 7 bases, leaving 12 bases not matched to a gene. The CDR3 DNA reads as TGTGCCAGTAGTCCGGATATGGCGGGGGGGCGAAATGAGCAGTTCTTC. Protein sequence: CASSPDMAGGRNEQFF.

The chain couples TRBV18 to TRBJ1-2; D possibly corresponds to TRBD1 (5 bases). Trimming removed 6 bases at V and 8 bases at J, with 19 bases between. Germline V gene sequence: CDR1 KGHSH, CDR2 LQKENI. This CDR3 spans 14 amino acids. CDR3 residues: CASSPDGGSRGYTF. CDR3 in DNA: TGTGCCAGCTCCCCGGACGGGGGGTCTCGGGGCTACACCTTC. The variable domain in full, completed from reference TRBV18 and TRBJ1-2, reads NAGVMQNPRHLVRRRGQEARLRCSPMKGHSHVYWYRQLPEEGLKFMVYLQKENIIDESGMPKERFSAEFPKEGPSILRIQQVVRGDSAAYFCASSPDGGSRGYTFGSGTRLTVV.

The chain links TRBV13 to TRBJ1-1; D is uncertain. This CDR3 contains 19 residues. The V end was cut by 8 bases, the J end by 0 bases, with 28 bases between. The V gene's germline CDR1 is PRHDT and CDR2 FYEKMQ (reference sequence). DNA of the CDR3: TGTGCCAGCGCCCAGTCGGAAGATCGGAAGGGCGATCTGAACACTGAAGCTTTCTTT. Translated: CASAQSEDRKGDLNTEAFF.

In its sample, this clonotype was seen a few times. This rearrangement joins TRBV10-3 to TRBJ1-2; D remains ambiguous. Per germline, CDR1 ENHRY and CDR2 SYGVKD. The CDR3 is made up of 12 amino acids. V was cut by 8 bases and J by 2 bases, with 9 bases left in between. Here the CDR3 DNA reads TGTGCCATCTCCACGGTGAACTATGGCTACACCTTC. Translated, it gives CAISTVNYGYTF.

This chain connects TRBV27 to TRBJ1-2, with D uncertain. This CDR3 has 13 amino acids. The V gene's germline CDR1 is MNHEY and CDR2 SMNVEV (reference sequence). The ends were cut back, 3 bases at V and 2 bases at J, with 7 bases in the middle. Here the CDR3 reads CASSLHGNYGYTF. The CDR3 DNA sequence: TGTGCCAGCAGTTTGCACGGAAACTATGGCTACACCTTC.

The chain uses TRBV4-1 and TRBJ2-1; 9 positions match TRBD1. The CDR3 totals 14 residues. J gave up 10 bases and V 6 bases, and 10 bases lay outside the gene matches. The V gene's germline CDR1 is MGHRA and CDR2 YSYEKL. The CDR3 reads CASSFRDRDGEQFF. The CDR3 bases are TGCGCCAGCAGTTTCCGGGACAGGGACGGGGAGCAGTTCTTC.

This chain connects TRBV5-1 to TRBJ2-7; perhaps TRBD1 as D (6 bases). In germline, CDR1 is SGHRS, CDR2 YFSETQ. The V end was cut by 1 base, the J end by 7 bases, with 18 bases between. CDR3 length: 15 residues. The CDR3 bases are TGCGCCAGCAGCTTGACCAGGGGCGACCAAGGGGAGCAGTACTTC. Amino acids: CASSLTRGDQGEQYF.

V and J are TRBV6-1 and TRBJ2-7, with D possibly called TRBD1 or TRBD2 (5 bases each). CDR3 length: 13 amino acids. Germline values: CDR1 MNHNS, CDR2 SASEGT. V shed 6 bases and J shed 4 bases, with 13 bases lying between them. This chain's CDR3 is CASSPRDRYEQYF. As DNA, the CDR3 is TGTGCCAGCAGCCCCCGGGACCGATACGAGCAGTACTTC.

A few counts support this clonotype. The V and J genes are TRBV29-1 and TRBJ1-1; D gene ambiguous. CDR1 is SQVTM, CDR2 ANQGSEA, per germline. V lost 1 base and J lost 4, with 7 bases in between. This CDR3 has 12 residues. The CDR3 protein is CSVEAPGTEAFF. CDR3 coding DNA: TGCAGCGTTGAAGCCCCGGGCACTGAAGCTTTCTTT.

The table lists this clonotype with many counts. The CDR3 coding sequence is TGTGCCAGCAGTTTGGACTATAGCAATCAGCCCCAGCATTTT. The encoded protein is CASSLDYSNQPQHF. The V and J genes are TRBV12-3 or TRBV12-4 and TRBJ1-5; no reliable D call. This CDR3 has 14 amino acids. The V end lost 3 bases, the J end lost 0 bases, and 6 bases lay between the germline ends.

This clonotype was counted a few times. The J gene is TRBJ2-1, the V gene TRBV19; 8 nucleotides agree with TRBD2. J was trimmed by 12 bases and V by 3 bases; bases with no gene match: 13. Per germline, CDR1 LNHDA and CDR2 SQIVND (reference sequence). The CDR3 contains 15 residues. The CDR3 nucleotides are TGTGCCAGTAGTATCTCGAGCGGGGGCCCCGGGGGGCAGTTCTTC. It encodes CASSISSGGPGGQFF.

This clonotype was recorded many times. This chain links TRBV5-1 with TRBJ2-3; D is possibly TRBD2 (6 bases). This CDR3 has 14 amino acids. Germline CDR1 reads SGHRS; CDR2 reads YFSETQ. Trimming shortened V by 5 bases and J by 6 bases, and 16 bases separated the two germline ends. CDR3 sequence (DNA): TGCGCCAGCAGACCGGGGGATCTCAGGGATACGCAGTATTTT. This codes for CASRPGDLRDTQYF.

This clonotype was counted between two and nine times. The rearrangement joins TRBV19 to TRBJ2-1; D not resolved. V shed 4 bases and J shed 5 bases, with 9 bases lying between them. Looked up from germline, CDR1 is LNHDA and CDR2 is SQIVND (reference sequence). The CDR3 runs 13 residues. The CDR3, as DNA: TGTGCCAGTAGTAAAGACCATAACAATGAGCAGTTCTTC. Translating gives CASSKDHNNEQFF.

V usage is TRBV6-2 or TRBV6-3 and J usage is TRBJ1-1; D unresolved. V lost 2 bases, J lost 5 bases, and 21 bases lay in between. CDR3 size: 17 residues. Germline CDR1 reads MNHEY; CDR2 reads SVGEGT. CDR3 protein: CASSYPPSGGFGTEAFF. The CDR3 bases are TGTGCCAGCAGTTACCCCCCATCGGGCGGGTTCGGTACTGAAGCTTTCTTT.

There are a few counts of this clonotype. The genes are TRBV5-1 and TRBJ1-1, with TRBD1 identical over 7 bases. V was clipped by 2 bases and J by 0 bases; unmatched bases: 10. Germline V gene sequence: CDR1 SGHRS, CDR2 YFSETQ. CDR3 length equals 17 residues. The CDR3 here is CASSFTGVGELNTEAFF. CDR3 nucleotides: TGCGCCAGCAGCTTTACAGGGGTGGGGGAACTGAACACTGAAGCTTTCTTT.

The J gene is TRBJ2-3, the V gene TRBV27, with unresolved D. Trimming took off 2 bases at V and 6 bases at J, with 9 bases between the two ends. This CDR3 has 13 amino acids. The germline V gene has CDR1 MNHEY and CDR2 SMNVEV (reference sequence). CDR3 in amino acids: CASSLKGWDTQYF. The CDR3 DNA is TGTGCCAGCAGTTTAAAAGGGTGGGATACGCAGTATTTT.

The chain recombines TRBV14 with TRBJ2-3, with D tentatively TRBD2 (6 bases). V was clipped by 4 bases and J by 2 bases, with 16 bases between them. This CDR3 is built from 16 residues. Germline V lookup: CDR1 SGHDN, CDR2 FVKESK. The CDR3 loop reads CASSRGTHWATDTQYF. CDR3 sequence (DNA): TGTGCCAGCAGCCGAGGGACTCACTGGGCCACAGATACGCAGTATTTT.

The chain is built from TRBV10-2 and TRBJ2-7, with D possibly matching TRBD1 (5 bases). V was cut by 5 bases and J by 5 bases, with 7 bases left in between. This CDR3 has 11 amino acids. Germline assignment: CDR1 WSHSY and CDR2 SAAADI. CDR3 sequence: CASSQGNEQYF. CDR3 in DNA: TGCGCCAGCAGTCAGGGAAACGAGCAGTACTTC.